This TCR beta chain was found in a study of Graves' ophthalmopathy and Graves' hyperthyroidism. Study-level points and caveats: Blood was where most expanded thyroid clonotypes above 0.001 frequency also turned up. Prediction of ophthalmopathy progression reached about 65% sensitivity and about 72% specificity.

Newly diagnosed hyperthyroidism donors, aged 18 to 65, duration under 2 months. Pregnant or lactating patients and those with other autoimmune diseases or uncontrolled infections were excluded. RNA served as the template for amplifying TCR beta CDR3 regions. In the first round, RT-PCR was carried out with HTBI primers, and a multiplex PCR formed the second round. TCRdb re-analysed the multiplex PCR reads in MiXCR, keeping a single row per CDR3 protein. Here the sample spans 450,000 to 600,000 distinct CDR3 sequences, 35% to 45% being singletons. The CDR3 is 12 amino acids. V was cut by 5 bases and J by 7 bases, with 11 bases left in between. Germline lookup yields CDR1 SEHNR and CDR2 FQNEAQ (reference sequence). This clonotype was recorded at least ten times. The antigen remains unidentified.

Material for sequencing was peripheral blood or thyroid tissue (not recorded which). The clonotype was recovered from an adult man with Graves' hyperthyroidism. The chain has TRBV7-9 and TRBJ1-1; no reliable D call. CDR3 bases: TGTGCCAGCAGCCCGGACTATAGTGAAGCTTTCTTT. Amino acid sequence: CASSPDYSEAFF.